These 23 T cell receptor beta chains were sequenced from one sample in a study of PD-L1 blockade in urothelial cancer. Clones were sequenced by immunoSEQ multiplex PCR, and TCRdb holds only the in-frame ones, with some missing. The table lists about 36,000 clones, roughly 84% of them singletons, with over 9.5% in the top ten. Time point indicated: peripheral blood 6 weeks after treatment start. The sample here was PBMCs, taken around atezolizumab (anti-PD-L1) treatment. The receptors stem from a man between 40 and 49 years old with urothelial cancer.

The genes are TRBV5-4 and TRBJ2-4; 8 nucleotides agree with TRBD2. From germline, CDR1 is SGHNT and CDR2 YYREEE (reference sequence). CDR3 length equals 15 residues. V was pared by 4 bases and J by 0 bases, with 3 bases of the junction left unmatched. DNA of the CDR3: TGTGCCAGCAGCCTTAGCGGGGTAGCCAAAAACATTCAGTACTTC. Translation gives CASSLSGVAKNIQYF.

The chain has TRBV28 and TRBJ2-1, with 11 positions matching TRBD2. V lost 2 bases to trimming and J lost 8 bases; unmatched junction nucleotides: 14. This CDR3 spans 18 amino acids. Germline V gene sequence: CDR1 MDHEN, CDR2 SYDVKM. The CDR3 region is CASSLITSGSSRAYEQFF. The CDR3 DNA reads TGTGCCAGCAGTTTAATCACTAGCGGGAGCAGTCGGGCCTATGAGCAGTTCTTC.

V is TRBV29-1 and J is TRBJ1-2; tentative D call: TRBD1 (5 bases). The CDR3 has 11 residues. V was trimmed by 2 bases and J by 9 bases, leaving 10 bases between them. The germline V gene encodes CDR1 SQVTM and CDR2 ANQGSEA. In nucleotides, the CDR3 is TGCAGCGTTGAAATAGCAGGGTGCTACACCTTC. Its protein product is CSVEIAGCYTF. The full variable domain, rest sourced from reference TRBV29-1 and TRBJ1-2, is SAVISQKPSRDICQRGTSLTIQCQVDSQVTMMFWYRQQPGQSLTLIATANQGSEATYESGFVIDKFPISRPNLTFSTLTVSNMSPEDSSIYLCSVEIAGCYTFGSGTRLTVV.

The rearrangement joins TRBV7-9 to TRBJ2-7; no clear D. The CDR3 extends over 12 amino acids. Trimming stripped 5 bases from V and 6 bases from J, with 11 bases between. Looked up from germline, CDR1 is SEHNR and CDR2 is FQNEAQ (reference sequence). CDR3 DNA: TGTGCCAGCAGCCCCAATCGCGCCGAGCAGTACTTC. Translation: CASSPNRAEQYF.

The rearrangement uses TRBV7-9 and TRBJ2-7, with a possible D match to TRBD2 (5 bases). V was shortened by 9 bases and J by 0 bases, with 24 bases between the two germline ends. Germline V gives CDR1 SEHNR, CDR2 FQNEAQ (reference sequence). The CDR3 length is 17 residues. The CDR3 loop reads CASARETFVGSSYEQYF. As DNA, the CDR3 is TGTGCCAGTGCTCGGGAAACGTTCGTCGGTAGCTCCTACGAGCAGTACTTC.

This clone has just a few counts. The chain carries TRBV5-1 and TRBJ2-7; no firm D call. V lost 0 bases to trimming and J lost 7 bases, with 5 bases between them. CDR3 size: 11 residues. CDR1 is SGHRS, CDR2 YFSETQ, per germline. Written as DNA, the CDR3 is TGCGCCAGCAGCTTGGAAACAGAGCAGTACTTC. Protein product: CASSLETEQYF.

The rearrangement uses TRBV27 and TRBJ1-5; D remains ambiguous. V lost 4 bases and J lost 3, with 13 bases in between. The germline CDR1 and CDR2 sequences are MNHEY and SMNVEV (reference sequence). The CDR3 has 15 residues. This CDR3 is CASSWRLGFNQPQHF. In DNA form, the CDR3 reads TGTGCCAGCAGTTGGAGGTTGGGGTTCAATCAGCCCCAGCATTTT.

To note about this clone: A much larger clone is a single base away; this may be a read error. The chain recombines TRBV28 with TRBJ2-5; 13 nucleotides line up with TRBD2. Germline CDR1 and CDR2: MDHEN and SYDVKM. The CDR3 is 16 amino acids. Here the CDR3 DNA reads TGTACCAGCAGTTTCGGGACTAGCGGGAATGGAGAGACCCAGTACTTC. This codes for CTSSFGTSGNGETQYF.

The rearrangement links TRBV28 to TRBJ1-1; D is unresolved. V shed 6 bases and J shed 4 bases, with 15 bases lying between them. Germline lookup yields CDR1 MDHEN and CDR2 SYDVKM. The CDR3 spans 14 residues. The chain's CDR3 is CASSPFSTPTEAFF. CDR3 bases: TGTGCCAGCAGCCCCTTTTCCACACCCACTGAAGCTTTCTTT.

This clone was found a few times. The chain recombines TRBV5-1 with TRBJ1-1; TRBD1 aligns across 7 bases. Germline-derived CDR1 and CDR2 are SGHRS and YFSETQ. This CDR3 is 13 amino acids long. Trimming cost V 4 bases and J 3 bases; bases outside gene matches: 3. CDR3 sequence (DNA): TGCGCCAGCAGCCGAGACAGGGACACTGAAGCTTTCTTT. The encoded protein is CASSRDRDTEAFF.

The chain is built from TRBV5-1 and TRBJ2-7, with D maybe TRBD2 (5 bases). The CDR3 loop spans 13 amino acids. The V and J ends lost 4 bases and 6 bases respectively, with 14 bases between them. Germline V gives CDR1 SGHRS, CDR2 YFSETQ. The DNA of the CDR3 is TGCGCCAGCAGCATCTCCACTAGTGCCGAGCAGTACTTC. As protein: CASSISTSAEQYF.

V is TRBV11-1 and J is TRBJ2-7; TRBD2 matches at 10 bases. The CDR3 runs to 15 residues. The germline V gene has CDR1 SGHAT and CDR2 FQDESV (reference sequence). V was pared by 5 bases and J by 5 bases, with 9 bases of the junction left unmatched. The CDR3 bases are TGTGCCAGCAGCGCAACAGCGGGAGGGTTGGACGAGCAGTACTTC. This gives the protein CASSATAGGLDEQYF.

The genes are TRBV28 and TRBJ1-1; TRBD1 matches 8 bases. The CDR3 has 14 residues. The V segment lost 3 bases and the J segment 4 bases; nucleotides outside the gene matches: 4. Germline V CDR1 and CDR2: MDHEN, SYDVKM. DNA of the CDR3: TGTGCCAGCAGTTTTCAGGGGGCGATCACTGAAGCTTTCTTT. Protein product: CASSFQGAITEAFF.

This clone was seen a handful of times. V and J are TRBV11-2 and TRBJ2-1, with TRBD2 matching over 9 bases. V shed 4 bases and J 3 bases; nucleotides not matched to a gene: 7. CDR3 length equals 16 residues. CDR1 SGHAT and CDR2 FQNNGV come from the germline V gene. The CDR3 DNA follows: TGTGCCAGCAGCTCCCTTAGCGGGAGAAGCTACAATGAGCAGTTCTTC. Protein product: CASSSLSGRSYNEQFF.

In nucleotides, the CDR3 is TGTGCCATTAAAGGACAGGGCGATACCGGGGAGCTGTTTTTT. Translated: CAIKGQGDTGELFF. The chain joins TRBV10-3 to TRBJ2-2; 8 bases are shared with TRBD1. CDR1 and CDR2 (germline): ENHRY, SYGVKD. Trimming removed 9 bases from V and 5 bases from J; junction bases left unmatched: 8. This CDR3 spans 14 amino acids.

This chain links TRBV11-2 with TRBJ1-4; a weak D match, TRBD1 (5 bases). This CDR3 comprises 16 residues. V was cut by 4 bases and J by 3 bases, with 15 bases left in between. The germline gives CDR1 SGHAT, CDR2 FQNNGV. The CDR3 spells CASSSWQGKANEKLFF. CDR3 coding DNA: TGTGCCAGCAGCTCCTGGCAGGGTAAAGCTAATGAAAAACTGTTTTTT.

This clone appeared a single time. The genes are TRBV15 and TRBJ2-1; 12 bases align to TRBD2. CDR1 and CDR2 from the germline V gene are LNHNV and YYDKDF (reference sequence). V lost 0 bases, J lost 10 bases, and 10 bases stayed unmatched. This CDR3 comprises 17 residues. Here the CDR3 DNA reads TGTGCCACCAGCAGAGAACAGGGTCTCGGACTAGCGGGGGAGCAGTTCTTC. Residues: CATSREQGLGLAGEQFF.

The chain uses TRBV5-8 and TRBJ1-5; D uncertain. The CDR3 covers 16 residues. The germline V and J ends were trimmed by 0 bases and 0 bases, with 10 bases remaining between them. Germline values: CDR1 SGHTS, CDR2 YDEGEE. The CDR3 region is CASSLASGISNQPQHF. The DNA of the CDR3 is TGTGCCAGCAGCTTGGCTTCCGGGATTAGCAATCAGCCCCAGCATTTT.

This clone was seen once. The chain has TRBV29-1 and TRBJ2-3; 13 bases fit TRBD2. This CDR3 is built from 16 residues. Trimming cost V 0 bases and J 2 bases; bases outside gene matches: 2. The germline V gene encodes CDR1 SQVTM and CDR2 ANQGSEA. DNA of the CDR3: TGCAGCGTTGAAGAGGGACTAGCGGGATTCACAGATACGCAGTATTTT. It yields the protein CSVEEGLAGFTDTQYF.

CDR3 sequence: CASSFVPGTYEQYF. The CDR3 DNA follows: TGTGCCAGCAGCTTTGTGCCAGGAACCTACGAGCAGTACTTC. The gene calls are TRBV7-2 and TRBJ2-7; D is ambiguous. CDR1 and CDR2 (germline): SGHTA, FQGNSA. The CDR3 is made up of 14 amino acids. V was clipped by 3 bases and J by 2 bases, with 11 bases between them.

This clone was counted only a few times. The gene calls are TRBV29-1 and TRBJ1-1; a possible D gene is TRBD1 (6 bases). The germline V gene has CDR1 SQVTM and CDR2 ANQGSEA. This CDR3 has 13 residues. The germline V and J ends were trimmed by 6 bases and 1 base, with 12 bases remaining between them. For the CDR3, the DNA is TGCAGCGTCCGCGGACAGTCGAACACTGAAGCTTTCTTT. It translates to CSVRGQSNTEAFF. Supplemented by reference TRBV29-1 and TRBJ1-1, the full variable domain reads SAVISQKPSRDICQRGTSLTIQCQVDSQVTMMFWYRQQPGQSLTLIATANQGSEATYESGFVIDKFPISRPNLTFSTLTVSNMSPEDSSIYLCSVRGQSNTEAFFGQGTRLTVV.

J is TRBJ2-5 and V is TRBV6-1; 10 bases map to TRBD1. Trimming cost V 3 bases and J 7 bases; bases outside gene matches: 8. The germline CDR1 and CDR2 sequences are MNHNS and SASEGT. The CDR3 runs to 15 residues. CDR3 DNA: TGTGCCAGCAGTGATGGCCGGGACAGGGGTGTGACCCAGTACTTC. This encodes CASSDGRDRGVTQYF.

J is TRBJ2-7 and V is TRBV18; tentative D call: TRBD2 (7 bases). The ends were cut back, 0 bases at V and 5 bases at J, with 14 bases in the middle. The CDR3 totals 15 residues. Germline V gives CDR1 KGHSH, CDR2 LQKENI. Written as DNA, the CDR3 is TGTGCCAGCTCACCACCGACAGGCCTAGCGGACGAGCAGTACTTC. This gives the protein CASSPPTGLADEQYF.